Following are 27 T cell receptor beta chains from one sample sequenced in a study of T cells in Graves' hyperthyroidism and ophthalmopathy. The investigators amplified TCR beta CDR3 regions from RNA transcripts. The HTBI primer set was used in a first-round RT-PCR of the TCR CDR3. Using its own MiXCR run on the multiplex PCR reads, TCRdb lists one record per CDR3 protein. The sample lists 300,000 to 450,000 distinct CDR3 sequences, 15% to 20% occurring once. The sequencing input was blood. Source of these receptors: a man aged 18 to 29 with Graves' ophthalmopathy.

The chain has TRBV6-2 or TRBV6-3 and TRBJ1-2; 9 bases fit TRBD1. Germline lookup yields CDR1 MNHEY and CDR2 SVGEGT. This CDR3 has 16 amino acids. Trimming at V came to 7 bases and at J to 3 bases, leaving 12 bases not matched to a gene. CDR3 nucleotide sequence: TGTGCCAGCATTAAAGTAGGACAGGGGAGGTACTATGGCTACACCTTC. The encoded protein is CASIKVGQGRYYGYTF.

This clonotype was found many times. The V call is TRBV6-1, the J call TRBJ2-3; D ambiguous. The CDR3 runs to 17 residues. Germline lookup yields CDR1 MNHNS and CDR2 SASEGT. V was clipped by 1 base and J by 5 bases, with 19 bases between them. Here the CDR3 DNA reads TGTGCCAGCAGTGAAGGATTAGGCTATCCGGGTCAAGATACGCAGTATTTT. Translated, it gives CASSEGLGYPGQDTQYF.

This clonotype has at least ten counts. This rearrangement joins TRBV5-1 to TRBJ2-7, with D possibly TRBD1 on 6 matching bases. Trimming removed 2 bases from V and 0 bases from J, with 12 bases in between. From germline, CDR1 is SGHRS and CDR2 YFSETQ. There are 15 residues in the CDR3. CDR3 sequence reads: CASSFGQPYSYEQYF. DNA for the CDR3: TGCGCCAGCAGCTTCGGACAGCCTTACTCCTACGAGCAGTACTTC.

Regarding this clonotype: This could be a read error, since a much larger clone is one nucleotide away. The chain carries TRBV29-1 and TRBJ1-1; D not certain. The CDR3 length is 12 residues. Trimming cost V 4 bases and J 2 bases, with 8 bases left between them. CDR1 is SQVTM and CDR2 is ANQGSEA in the germline V gene. In nucleotides, the CDR3 is TGCAGCGTTGGGGCCAGTAACACTGAAGCTTTCTTT. Protein product: CSVGASNTEAFF.

The V and J genes are TRBV27 and TRBJ1-4; no firm D call. Germline CDR1 MNHEY, CDR2 SMNVEV (reference sequence). This CDR3 has 13 amino acids. Between the trimmed V and J ends, which lost 6 bases and 3 bases, there was a span of 8 bases. The CDR3 DNA reads as TGTGCCAGCAGAGCGGCAGCTAATGAAAAACTGTTTTTT. Amino acid sequence: CASRAAANEKLFF.

This clonotype has ten or more counts. The chain carries TRBV20-1 and TRBJ2-1, with 8 bases fitting TRBD2. With 0 bases clipped from V and 6 bases from J, the junction kept 7 bases outside the gene matches. Germline CDR1 and CDR2: DFQATT and SNEGSKA (reference sequence). CDR3 length: 15 residues. The DNA for the CDR3 is TGCAGTGCTAGAGATGATCACGGGGGGGGCAATGAGCAGTTCTTC. Protein product: CSARDDHGGGNEQFF.

This clonotype was counted only a few times. The chain links TRBV9 to TRBJ1-2; the match to TRBD1 covers 7 bases. The CDR3 loop spans 15 amino acids. J was trimmed by 5 bases and V by 2 bases; bases with no gene match: 9. Per the germline V gene, CDR1 is SGDLS and CDR2 is YYNGEE. In DNA form, the CDR3 reads TGTGCCAGCAGCGTCGGGACAGCGGGCCTATATGGCTACACCTTC. As protein: CASSVGTAGLYGYTF.

This clonotype was seen many times. J is TRBJ2-3 and V is TRBV14; TRBD2 aligns across 11 bases. V lost 4 bases and J lost 6; bases outside the gene matches: 3. Germline values: CDR1 SGHDN, CDR2 FVKESK. The CDR3 totals 14 residues. The CDR3 reads CASSLLAGDDTQYF. CDR3 bases: TGTGCCAGCAGCCTACTAGCGGGGGACGATACGCAGTATTTT.

The J gene is TRBJ1-5, the V gene TRBV15; 8 bases line up with TRBD1. Germline V lookup: CDR1 LNHNV, CDR2 YYDKDF (reference sequence). This CDR3 comprises 18 residues. J was trimmed by 3 bases and V by 3 bases; bases with no gene match: 13. The CDR3 coding sequence is TGTGCCACCAGCAGCGACTATATACAGGGGGATGACAATCAGCCCCAGCATTTT. Translated: CATSSDYIQGDDNQPQHF.

In its sample, this clonotype was seen a few times. The V call is TRBV20-1, the J call TRBJ1-1; D uncertain. This CDR3 is 14 amino acids long. V shed 6 bases and J shed 4 bases, with 18 bases lying between them. The germline V gene encodes CDR1 DFQATT and CDR2 SNEGSKA (reference sequence). CDR3 amino acids: CSATAGYDGTEAFF. In DNA form, the CDR3 reads TGCAGTGCCACCGCCGGATATGATGGCACTGAAGCTTTCTTT.

This clonotype was counted only a few times. J is TRBJ1-1 and V is TRBV7-9; D uncertain. Trimming shortened V by 3 bases and J by 5 bases, and 13 bases separated the two germline ends. The CDR3 extends over 14 amino acids. Germline V CDR1 and CDR2: SEHNR, FQNEAQ (reference sequence). The chain's CDR3 is CASSLGLGKTEAFF. In DNA form, the CDR3 reads TGTGCCAGCAGCTTGGGGTTAGGGAAAACTGAAGCTTTCTTT.

J is TRBJ1-5 and V is TRBV2, with TRBD1 matching over 9 bases. The CDR3 loop spans 17 amino acids. After removal of 7 bases from V and 0 bases from J, the junction contained 10 bases not matched to a gene. Germline V CDR1 and CDR2: SNHLY, FYNNEI. The CDR3: CASKRDRADYSNQPQHF. CDR3 nucleotide sequence: TGTGCCAGCAAAAGGGACAGGGCCGATTATAGCAATCAGCCCCAGCATTTT.

This clonotype came up once. This may stem from a read error, because a much larger clone lies one nucleotide away. The V gene is TRBV7-2, the J gene TRBJ2-5; D gene unclear. Trimming took off 6 bases at V and 2 bases at J, with 7 bases between the two ends. CDR3 length equals 12 residues. Germline lookup yields CDR1 SGHTA and CDR2 FQGNSA. The CDR3 coding sequence is TGTGCCAGCAGGGGCTGGCAAGAGACCCAGTACTTC. This codes for CASRGWQETQYF.

In its sample, this clonotype was seen a few times. The genes are TRBV19 and TRBJ1-1; TRBD1 matches 7 bases. The V gene's germline CDR1 is LNHDA and CDR2 SQIVND (reference sequence). The junction had 7 bases not matched to a gene; V was cut back by 3 bases and J by 6 bases. CDR3 size: 14 residues. The CDR3 DNA follows: TGTGCCAGTAGTATTTTAGGGGGCCGGCCTGAAGCTTTCTTT. Amino acids: CASSILGGRPEAFF.

This chain links TRBV6-1 with TRBJ1-1, with 11 bases fitting TRBD1. Germline V lookup: CDR1 MNHNS, CDR2 SASEGT. The CDR3 totals 14 residues. J gave up 7 bases and V 6 bases, and 7 bases lay outside the gene matches. CDR3: CASSRTGGSGEAFF. The CDR3 DNA sequence: TGTGCCAGCAGCCGGACAGGGGGCAGTGGTGAAGCTTTCTTT.

This clonotype was found many times. The chain links TRBV12-3 or TRBV12-4 to TRBJ1-2, with TRBD1 identical over 8 bases. V trimming: 6 bases; J trimming: 8 bases; junction bases outside the gene matches: 11. The CDR3 contains 14 residues. CDR3 in DNA: TGTGCCAGCAGGCCCCTAGGACAGGGCCAGGGCTACACCTTC. Its protein product is CASRPLGQGQGYTF.

This clonotype was seen repeatedly, ten times or more. The chain has TRBV7-8 and TRBJ2-1, with unresolved D. CDR1 is SGHVS, CDR2 FQNEAQ, per germline. This CDR3 comprises 16 residues. Trimming took 1 base from V and 3 from J, leaving 13 bases between them. For the CDR3, the DNA is TGTGCCAGCAGCTTAGTTCTTGTCGCCAGCTACAATGAGCAGTTCTTC. Its protein is CASSLVLVASYNEQFF.

This clonotype has a handful of counts. The rearrangement uses TRBV28 and TRBJ2-7; D might be TRBD1 (6 bases). The CDR3 consists of 14 residues. Germline CDR1 and CDR2: MDHEN and SYDVKM. V was pared by 7 bases and J by 2 bases, with 15 bases between. CDR3 residues: CASTPFTGPYEQYF. The CDR3 DNA reads TGTGCCAGCACCCCATTTACAGGGCCCTACGAGCAGTACTTC.

Only a few counts were recorded for this clonotype. This rearrangement joins TRBV11-2 to TRBJ2-7; possibly TRBD1 for D (6 bases). V lost 4 bases and J 5 bases, leaving 15 bases between the germline ends. The CDR3 consists of 14 residues. Germline V gene data show CDR1 as SGHAT and CDR2 as FQNNGV. The CDR3 DNA sequence: TGTGCCAGCAGCTCAGACAGGTTCCGCGACGAGCAGTACTTC. Residues: CASSSDRFRDEQYF.

The V call is TRBV9, the J call TRBJ1-5; D gene ambiguous. V was cut by 4 bases and J by 4 bases, with 15 bases left in between. This CDR3 contains 15 residues. Germline-derived CDR1 and CDR2 are SGDLS and YYNGEE. CDR3 nucleotide sequence: TGTGCCAGCAGCCAGTTCGGCCGAGGGAATCAGCCCCAGCATTTT. As protein: CASSQFGRGNQPQHF.

At least ten counts were recorded for this clonotype. V and J are TRBV11-2 and TRBJ2-1; 9 bases match TRBD1. The CDR3 sequence is 14 residues long. V dropped 5 bases and J dropped 9; count of bases not matched to a gene: 8. Germline CDR1 is SGHAT and CDR2 is FQNNGV. The DNA for the CDR3 is TGTGCCAGCAGCAAAAGGACAGGGGAGGGTGAGCAGTTCTTC. Protein: CASSKRTGEGEQFF.

This clonotype was recorded a few times. V usage is TRBV6-1 and J usage is TRBJ2-1, with 9 positions matching TRBD2. The CDR3 is 10 amino acids. Looked up from germline, CDR1 is MNHNS and CDR2 is SASEGT. The CDR3 spells CAAGGNEQFF. As DNA, the CDR3 is TGTGCGGCGGGGGGGAATGAGCAGTTCTTC.

This clonotype was detected ten times or more. V is TRBV7-6 and J is TRBJ2-5; TRBD1 or TRBD2 may be the D gene (5 bases each). This CDR3 region has 16 residues. Germline CDR1 is SGHVS and CDR2 is FNYEAQ. The ends were cut back, 1 base at V and 5 bases at J, with 17 bases in the middle. Written as DNA, the CDR3 is TGTGCCAGCAGCTTAGGTCCCTTCCGGGGCGTGGAGACCCAGTACTTC. Its protein is CASSLGPFRGVETQYF.

This clonotype has just a few counts. The V and J genes are TRBV20-1 and TRBJ2-3, with D perhaps matching TRBD1 (5 bases). In germline, CDR1 is DFQATT, CDR2 SNEGSKA (reference sequence). The CDR3 covers 14 residues. V was clipped by 4 bases and J by 2 bases, with 13 bases between them. The CDR3 sequence is CSATPDSLTDTQYF. The CDR3 coding sequence is TGCAGTGCTACCCCAGACAGTCTCACAGATACGCAGTATTTT.

This clonotype was recorded many times. This chain connects TRBV18 to TRBJ1-1; TRBD1 agrees at 10 bases. The CDR3 extends over 15 amino acids. Trimming cost V 3 bases and J 7 bases; bases outside gene matches: 8. Germline V gives CDR1 KGHSH, CDR2 LQKENI. The CDR3 DNA reads as TGTGCCAGCTCACCTATATCGGGACAGGGGATTGAAGCTTTCTTT. Residues: CASSPISGQGIEAFF.

This clonotype was detected many times. This rearrangement joins TRBV12-3 or TRBV12-4 to TRBJ1-1; 7 bases are a match to TRBD1. CDR3 length: 14 residues. V gave up 6 bases and J gave up 3 bases; unmatched junction bases: 7. The DNA of the CDR3 is TGTGCCAGCAGAGAGACAGGGTCGGACACTGAAGCTTTCTTT. It codes for CASRETGSDTEAFF.

This clonotype was observed a few times. The chain recombines TRBV9 with TRBJ1-2; no reliable D call. The CDR3 has 15 residues. Germline assignment: CDR1 SGDLS and CDR2 YYNGEE. V shed 0 bases and J shed 5 bases, with 14 bases lying between them. The CDR3 coding sequence is TGTGCCAGCAGCGTAGCTACTAGTGCGGGGTATGGCTACACCTTC. This gives the protein CASSVATSAGYGYTF.